A selection of T cell receptor beta chains follows, all from one sample in a study of blood T cell repertoires in COVID-19. Profiled with immunoSEQ multiplex PCR; TCRdb holds only in-frame clones, not every one. The table shows 30,000 to 40,000 clones, with 90% to 95% occurring only once. Sequenced input: peripheral blood. Receptors originate from a male donor with active COVID-19. Each CDR3 is given with its conserved first and last residue. A D gene is named only where the DNA matches it firmly. Clone size is given for some rows only: seen once, a few or many times, or a class if the clone is expanded.

J gene: TRBJ1-6
D gene: NA
clone size: NA
V gene: TRBV30
CDR3 DNA: TGTGCCTGGTCTACTAGGGCACCCCTCCACTTT
CDR3 protein: CAWSTRAPLHF

J gene: TRBJ2-7
D gene: NA
clone size: few
V gene: TRBV6-5
CDR3 DNA: TGTGCCAGCTGGGACTTCTCCTACGAGCAGTACTTC
CDR3 protein: CASWDFSYEQYF

J gene: TRBJ2-7
D gene: TRBD1
clone size: NA
V gene: TRBV3-1/TRBV3-2
CDR3 DNA: TGTGCCAGCAGCCGGCCGGGACAGGGGCCCTACGAGCAGTACTTC
CDR3 protein: CASSRPGQGPYEQYF

J gene: TRBJ1-5
D gene: NA
clone size: NA
V gene: TRBV19
CDR3 DNA: TGTGCCAGTAGTTTAGAAATTGGGACTGCGTATAGCAATCAGCCCCAGCATTTT
CDR3 protein: CASSLEIGTAYSNQPQHF

J gene: TRBJ1-4
D gene: NA
clone size: once
V gene: TRBV6-1
CDR3 DNA: TGTGCCAGCAGTGATCTCAGGGGACCTTCGAAACTGTTTTTT
CDR3 protein: CASSDLRGPSKLFF

J gene: TRBJ2-2
D gene: TRBD2
clone size: NA
V gene: TRBV5-1
CDR3 DNA: TGCGCCAGCAGACGGACTAGCAACACCGGGGAGCTGTTTTTT
CDR3 protein: CASRRTSNTGELFF

J gene: TRBJ2-1
D gene: NA
clone size: once
V gene: TRBV7-6
CDR3 DNA: TGTGCCAGCAGCTTAGGCAACTCTCGCTCCTACAATGAGCAGTTCTTC
CDR3 protein: CASSLGNSRSYNEQFF

J gene: TRBJ2-3
D gene: TRBD2
clone size: NA
V gene: TRBV7-2
CDR3 DNA: TGTGCCAGCAGCTTAAGCGGGCGGGGGAACACAGATACGCAGTATTTT
CDR3 protein: CASSLSGRGNTDTQYF

J gene: TRBJ2-7
D gene: NA
clone size: NA
V gene: TRBV4-1
CDR3 DNA: TGCGCCAGCAGCCAAAGCCCCGACACCTACGAATGGCAGTACTTC
CDR3 protein: CASSQSPDTYEWQYF

J gene: TRBJ1-2
D gene: NA
clone size: NA
V gene: TRBV2
CDR3 DNA: TGTGCCAGCACCAGGGAAATCGGTGGCTACACCTTC
CDR3 protein: CASTREIGGYTF

J gene: TRBJ2-7
D gene: NA
clone size: NA
V gene: TRBV2
CDR3 DNA: TGTGCCAGCAAATCAGGCAGGGATAGCTACGAGCAGTACTTC
CDR3 protein: CASKSGRDSYEQYF

J gene: TRBJ2-7
D gene: TRBD1
clone size: NA
V gene: TRBV27
CDR3 DNA: TGTGCCAGCAGATGGGACAGCCAGACGTTCTACGAGCAGTACTTC
CDR3 protein: CASRWDSQTFYEQYF

J gene: TRBJ2-7
D gene: TRBD1
clone size: NA
V gene: TRBV6-2/TRBV6-3
CDR3 DNA: TGTGCCAGCAGTTCTTTTACAGGGGGCTCCTACGAGCAGTACTTC
CDR3 protein: CASSSFTGGSYEQYF

J gene: TRBJ2-3
D gene: TRBD1
clone size: NA
V gene: TRBV9
CDR3 DNA: TGTGCCAGCAGCGTTAAGACAGGGCGAGATACGCAGTATTTT
CDR3 protein: CASSVKTGRDTQYF

J gene: TRBJ1-1
D gene: NA
clone size: NA
V gene: TRBV19
CDR3 DNA: TGTGCCAGTAGTCCCCTTCCAGGGGCGCACACTGAAGCTTTCTTT
CDR3 protein: CASSPLPGAHTEAFF

J gene: TRBJ2-1
D gene: TRBD1
clone size: NA
V gene: TRBV5-1
CDR3 DNA: TGCGCCAGCAGCTTACAGGGGCTGGATGAGCAGTTCTTC
CDR3 protein: CASSLQGLDEQFF

J gene: TRBJ1-2
D gene: NA
clone size: NA
V gene: TRBV27
CDR3 DNA: TGTGCCAGCAGTTTATCGTTCTCCGTCGTTTATGGCTACACCTTC
CDR3 protein: CASSLSFSVVYGYTF

J gene: TRBJ2-5
D gene: TRBD2
clone size: once
V gene: TRBV7-2
CDR3 DNA: TGTGCCAGCAGCTTGGGACTAGCGGAAGAGACCCAGTACTTC
CDR3 protein: CASSLGLAEETQYF

J gene: TRBJ1-2
D gene: NA
clone size: NA
V gene: TRBV18
CDR3 DNA: TGTGCCAGCTCACCGTCTGATACGCGTTTTTCCACCTTC
CDR3 protein: CASSPSDTRFSTF

J gene: TRBJ2-5
D gene: NA
clone size: NA
V gene: TRBV25-1
CDR3 DNA: TGTGCCAGCAGTGATCCAGGGGGTAGCGGAGAGACCCAGTACTTC
CDR3 protein: CASSDPGGSGETQYF

J gene: TRBJ1-2
D gene: NA
clone size: NA
V gene: TRBV6-5
CDR3 DNA: TGTGCCAGCAACTACGACCCTACAGGGACCGGCTACACCTTC
CDR3 protein: CASNYDPTGTGYTF

J gene: TRBJ2-2
D gene: TRBD2
clone size: NA
V gene: TRBV5-1
CDR3 DNA: TGCGCCAGCAGCATCGCTAGCGGGGGCCCGAACACCGGGGAGCTGTTTTTT
CDR3 protein: CASSIASGGPNTGELFF

J gene: TRBJ2-1
D gene: TRBD2
clone size: NA
V gene: TRBV3-1/TRBV3-2
CDR3 DNA: TGTGCCAGCAGCCGAACGACTAGCGGGGGATACTACAATGAGCAGTTCTTC
CDR3 protein: CASSRTTSGGYYNEQFF

J gene: TRBJ2-1
D gene: TRBD1
clone size: once
V gene: TRBV7-2
CDR3 DNA: TGTGCCAGCAGCTTGAGCCCGGGACAGGGGATCAATGAGCAGTTCTTC
CDR3 protein: CASSLSPGQGINEQFF

J gene: TRBJ1-6
D gene: TRBD1
clone size: NA
V gene: TRBV19
CDR3 DNA: TGTGCCAGTAGTACCGTGACAGGGACGTCCTATAATTCACCCCTCCACTTT
CDR3 protein: CASSTVTGTSYNSPLHF

J gene: TRBJ1-2
D gene: NA
clone size: NA
V gene: TRBV7-8
CDR3 DNA: TGTGCCAGCAGCTTAGCTTGGGGGAGGTATGGCTACACCTTC
CDR3 protein: CASSLAWGRYGYTF

J gene: TRBJ1-2
D gene: NA
clone size: NA
V gene: TRBV2
CDR3 DNA: TGTGCCAGCAGTGACGGCAGGGCATATGGCTACACCTTC
CDR3 protein: CASSDGRAYGYTF

J gene: TRBJ1-4
D gene: NA
clone size: once
V gene: TRBV30
CDR3 DNA: TGTGCCTGGAGTGTGTCGGGGACTAATGAAAAACTGTTTTTT
CDR3 protein: CAWSVSGTNEKLFF

J gene: TRBJ2-2
D gene: TRBD1
clone size: NA
V gene: TRBV5-1
CDR3 DNA: TGCGCCAGCAGCTTCCCCGGGACAGGGATGAAGGCCGGGGAGCTGTTTTTT
CDR3 protein: CASSFPGTGMKAGELFF

J gene: TRBJ2-1
D gene: NA
clone size: NA
V gene: TRBV10-3
CDR3 DNA: TGTGCCATCAATGCGGGGCCCTACAATGAGCAGTTCTTC
CDR3 protein: CAINAGPYNEQFF

J gene: TRBJ2-3
D gene: TRBD2
clone size: NA
V gene: TRBV7-2
CDR3 DNA: TGTGCCAGCAGCTTAGATGCTAGCGGGGGGGGAAGCACAGATACGCAGTATTTT
CDR3 protein: CASSLDASGGGSTDTQYF

J gene: TRBJ1-6
D gene: TRBD1
clone size: NA
V gene: TRBV19
CDR3 DNA: TGTGCCAGTAGTATCATTCCCTTCTACAGGGGTATGCATTCACCCCTCCACTTT
CDR3 protein: CASSIIPFYRGMHSPLHF

J gene: TRBJ2-3
D gene: TRBD2
clone size: NA
V gene: TRBV2
CDR3 DNA: TGTGCCAGCAGCCGATTGGGACTAGCGACAGATACGCAGTATTTT
CDR3 protein: CASSRLGLATDTQYF

J gene: TRBJ1-2
D gene: NA
clone size: NA
V gene: TRBV7-9
CDR3 DNA: TGTGCCAGCAGTCGTTCGGTTAACTATGGCTACACCTTC
CDR3 protein: CASSRSVNYGYTF

J gene: TRBJ1-5
D gene: TRBD1
clone size: NA
V gene: TRBV9
CDR3 DNA: TGTGCCAGCAGCCGAGACAGGGCCGAGGGGCCCCAGCATTTT
CDR3 protein: CASSRDRAEGPQHF

J gene: TRBJ2-1
D gene: TRBD1
clone size: NA
V gene: TRBV7-9
CDR3 DNA: TGTGCCAGCAGCTTCGAGGGGGCCCATGAGCAGTTCTTC
CDR3 protein: CASSFEGAHEQFF

J gene: TRBJ2-1
D gene: NA
clone size: once
V gene: TRBV19
CDR3 DNA: TGTGCCACCACGGACAGCAGACCGAGCTCCTACAATGAGCAGTTCTTC
CDR3 protein: CATTDSRPSSYNEQFF

J gene: TRBJ2-3
D gene: TRBD2
clone size: NA
V gene: TRBV19
CDR3 DNA: TGTGCCAGTAGTATAGAGGCGGGGGTAGAAGATACGCAGTATTTT
CDR3 protein: CASSIEAGVEDTQYF

J gene: TRBJ2-7
D gene: NA
clone size: NA
V gene: TRBV10-2
CDR3 DNA: TGCGCCAGCAGTGAGTCGGACAGAACATGGGAGCAGTACTTC
CDR3 protein: CASSESDRTWEQYF

J gene: TRBJ2-5
D gene: NA
clone size: NA
V gene: TRBV5-1
CDR3 DNA: TGCGCCAGCAGCTTGGGCAGGGCAGAGACCCAGTACTTC
CDR3 protein: CASSLGRAETQYF

J gene: TRBJ1-1
D gene: NA
clone size: NA
V gene: TRBV30
CDR3 DNA: TGTGCCTTGATCGACAGGAGGAACACTGAAGCTTTCTTT
CDR3 protein: CALIDRRNTEAFF

J gene: TRBJ2-1
D gene: TRBD2
clone size: NA
V gene: TRBV3-1/TRBV3-2
CDR3 DNA: TGTGCCAGCAGCCAAGGAACTAGCGGAAACAATGAGCAGTTCTTC
CDR3 protein: CASSQGTSGNNEQFF

J gene: TRBJ1-1
D gene: NA
clone size: NA
V gene: TRBV5-4
CDR3 DNA: TGTGCCAGCAGCTTAAAGGGGGCTGAAGCTTTCTTT
CDR3 protein: CASSLKGAEAFF

J gene: TRBJ1-3
D gene: NA
clone size: NA
V gene: TRBV7-9
CDR3 DNA: TGTGCCAGCAGCTTTACGCTCACTAACTCTGGAAACACCATATATTTT
CDR3 protein: CASSFTLTNSGNTIYF

J gene: TRBJ1-2
D gene: NA
clone size: NA
V gene: TRBV5-4
CDR3 DNA: TGTGCCAGCAGCCACCCCGAGGTTATCAGAGGCTACACCTTC
CDR3 protein: CASSHPEVIRGYTF

J gene: TRBJ1-3
D gene: TRBD1
clone size: NA
V gene: TRBV4-2
CDR3 DNA: TGTGCCAGCAGCCAAGTTGCAGGGGGTAAGGGAAACACCATATATTTT
CDR3 protein: CASSQVAGGKGNTIYF

J gene: TRBJ2-3
D gene: NA
clone size: NA
V gene: TRBV11-3
CDR3 DNA: TGTGCCAGCAGCCAATTCGCCGACAGGAGTCCTAGCACAGATACGCAGTATTTT
CDR3 protein: CASSQFADRSPSTDTQYF

J gene: TRBJ1-2
D gene: TRBD1
clone size: NA
V gene: TRBV11-2
CDR3 DNA: TGTGCCAGCAGCTTAGTCGGTACAGGGGTAAATGGCTACACCTTC
CDR3 protein: CASSLVGTGVNGYTF

J gene: TRBJ2-7
D gene: NA
clone size: NA
V gene: TRBV7-2
CDR3 DNA: TGTGCCAGCAGCTCACAGGGTCTTGACGCGTACGAGCAGTACTTC
CDR3 protein: CASSSQGLDAYEQYF

J gene: TRBJ1-1
D gene: TRBD1
clone size: few
V gene: TRBV6-6
CDR3 DNA: TGTGCCAGCAGTCGGACAGGGTCATACACTGAAGCTTTCTTT
CDR3 protein: CASSRTGSYTEAFF

J gene: TRBJ2-2
D gene: NA
clone size: NA
V gene: TRBV7-2
CDR3 DNA: TGTGCCAGCAGCCGTAGTCTATGGGGCGCGAGCACCGGGGAGCTGTTTTTT
CDR3 protein: CASSRSLWGASTGELFF

J gene: TRBJ1-1
D gene: NA
clone size: NA
V gene: TRBV19
CDR3 DNA: TGTGCCAGTAGTATAAGTTTGGGGGGGATGAACACTGAAGCTTTCTTT
CDR3 protein: CASSISLGGMNTEAFF

J gene: TRBJ1-4
D gene: NA
clone size: NA
V gene: TRBV7-2
CDR3 DNA: TGTGCCAGCAGCTTAATTCAGGGGACTAATGAAAAACTGTTTTTT
CDR3 protein: CASSLIQGTNEKLFF

J gene: TRBJ1-2
D gene: TRBD1
clone size: NA
V gene: TRBV19
CDR3 DNA: TGTGCCAGTAGTGCACAGGGGGCAGGGAATAACTATGGCTACACCTTC
CDR3 protein: CASSAQGAGNNYGYTF

J gene: TRBJ2-1
D gene: TRBD1
clone size: once
V gene: TRBV12-5
CDR3 DNA: TGTGCTAGTGGTTTGGCCCCCAAAACGGACAGGGGAAACAATGAGCAGTTCTTC
CDR3 protein: CASGLAPKTDRGNNEQFF

J gene: TRBJ1-4
D gene: TRBD1
clone size: NA
V gene: TRBV5-8
CDR3 DNA: TGTGCCAGCAGCCGGATGCGGGGACAGGCGACGAATGAAAAACTGTTTTTT
CDR3 protein: CASSRMRGQATNEKLFF

J gene: TRBJ2-5
D gene: NA
clone size: NA
V gene: TRBV3-1/TRBV3-2
CDR3 DNA: TGTGCCAGCAGCGGTAGTTTTGGCCAAGAGACCCAGTACTTC
CDR3 protein: CASSGSFGQETQYF

J gene: TRBJ1-2
D gene: TRBD1
clone size: once
V gene: TRBV28
CDR3 DNA: TGTGCCAGCAGCGTGGGACAGGGGAACTATGGCTACACCTTC
CDR3 protein: CASSVGQGNYGYTF

J gene: TRBJ1-2
D gene: NA
clone size: NA
V gene: TRBV12-3/TRBV12-4
CDR3 DNA: TGTGCCAGCAGTTTAGACGGCCTAGGAGGCTACACCTTC
CDR3 protein: CASSLDGLGGYTF

J gene: TRBJ2-2
D gene: NA
clone size: NA
V gene: TRBV7-2
CDR3 DNA: TGTGCCAGCAGCTTAGGCAGGGCGAACACCGGGGAGCTGTTTTTT
CDR3 protein: CASSLGRANTGELFF